This T cell receptor (beta chain) was profiled in a study of blood T cell repertoires in COVID-19. About the study: The samples span acute and convalescent COVID-19 from the United States, Italy and Spain.

CDR3 length equals 11 residues. From germline, CDR1 is DFQATT and CDR2 SNEGSKA (reference sequence). V lost 2 bases, J lost 5 bases, and 4 bases lay in between. In the source study's methods: Amplification from reference gene primers served as the basis for estimated nucleated cell counts. TCRdb keeps only in-frame clones here, not all; method: immunoSEQ multiplex PCR. For V, J and clone size, that table is used; D and trimming come from the DNA. Of approximately 130,000 clones detected, more than 70% appear once; the ten largest clones hold roughly 4.5%. The clonotype originates from a human donor in a cohort sampled during active COVID-19. Sample: peripheral blood. This chain links TRBV20-1 with TRBJ2-1; D unresolved. The CDR3 region has the DNA TGCAGTGCTAGACGGGACAATGAGCAGTTCTTC. Its protein is CSARRDNEQFF.